Below, 14 T cell receptor beta chains from the same sample are listed, as sequenced in a study of cytomegalovirus exposure and HLA in healthy donors. Use of 60 Vbeta and 13 Jbeta primers characterized the PCR. Sequencing was performed with immunoSEQ multiplex PCR; in TCRdb, only in-frame clones are kept and a portion is missing. The sample has some 130,000 clones, around 80% seen once; the top ten hold about 6.8%. Sequencing input: PBMCs. Receptors originate from a man aged 40-50 years in good health and CMV-seropositive.

This sequence joins TRBV6-5 and TRBJ2-1; 12 bases are shared with TRBD1. Germline V gene lookup returns CDR1 MNHEY and CDR2 SVGAGI. V lost 6 bases, J lost 8 bases, and 8 bases stayed unmatched. There are 15 residues in the CDR3. CDR3 coding DNA: TGTGCCAGCAGGTCCGGGACAGGGGGCTTCTATGAGCAGTTCTTC. Translated: CASRSGTGGFYEQFF.

The chain has TRBV10-3 and TRBJ2-7; 11 positions agree with TRBD2. V lost 3 bases, J lost 1 base, and 8 bases stayed unmatched. The CDR3 is 17 residues long. Germline values: CDR1 ENHRY, CDR2 SYGVKD. The CDR3: CAISETSGRIGSYEQYF. CDR3 coding DNA: TGTGCCATCAGTGAAACTAGCGGGAGAATAGGGTCCTACGAGCAGTACTTC.

This clone is a singleton in its sample. The chain links TRBV5-6 to TRBJ1-3; D possibly corresponds to TRBD1 (6 bases). CDR1 is SGHDT and CDR2 is YYEEEE in the germline V gene. The CDR3 is 15 residues long. V lost 4 bases to trimming and J lost 3 bases, with 14 bases between them. The CDR3 DNA is TGTGCCAGCAGCCCCGAGGGGGGGCGTGGAAACACCATATATTTT. Its protein is CASSPEGGRGNTIYF.

The rearrangement joins TRBV14 to TRBJ1-2, with 7 bases matching TRBD1. In germline, CDR1 is SGHDN, CDR2 FVKESK. Trimming at V came to 0 bases and at J to 9 bases, leaving 4 bases not matched to a gene. The CDR3 consists of 13 residues. DNA for the CDR3: TGTGCCAGCAGCCAAGAGGGGACAGTTCGCTACACCTTC. This encodes CASSQEGTVRYTF.

The chain uses TRBV5-1 and TRBJ1-5; 7 nucleotides agree with TRBD1. Germline CDR1 and CDR2: SGHRS and YFSETQ. Unmatched junction bases numbered 9, after V lost 0 bases and J lost 6 bases. The CDR3 spans 16 residues. CDR3 coding DNA: TGCGCCAGCAGCTTGGGAGGGGGCCTCGGGGGTCAGCCCCAGCATTTT. Amino acids: CASSLGGGLGGQPQHF. Full variable domain (rest looked up from reference TRBV5-1 and TRBJ1-5): KAGVTQTPRYLIKTRGQQVTLSCSPISGHRSVSWYQQTPGQGLQFLFEYFSETQRNKGNFPGRFSGRQFSNSRSEMNVSTLELGDSALYLCASSLGGGLGGQPQHFGDGTRLSIL.

About this clone itself: This sample also contains other DNA sequences that code for the same CDR3. The chain carries TRBV11-2 and TRBJ2-1; tentatively, D is TRBD1 (6 bases). The CDR3 covers 17 residues. Trimming removed 4 bases from V and 2 bases from J, with 18 bases in between. Germline-derived CDR1 and CDR2 are SGHAT and FQNNGV. CDR3 nucleotide sequence: TGTGCCAGCAGCTCTCTTAAGACAGGTCCCCCCTACAATGAGCAGTTCTTC. It is translated as CASSSLKTGPPYNEQFF. Filled out from reference TRBV11-2 and TRBJ2-1, the complete variable domain reads EAGVAQSPRYKIIEKRQSVAFWCNPISGHATLYWYQQILGQGPKLLIQFQNNGVVDDSQLPKDRFSAERLKGVDSTLKIQPAKLEDSAVYLCASSSLKTGPPYNEQFFGPGTRLTVL.

The genes are TRBV9 and TRBJ1-1; tentative D call: TRBD1 (6 bases). V was cut by 3 bases and J by 4 bases, with 13 bases left in between. This CDR3 contains 14 residues. CDR1 and CDR2 (germline): SGDLS, YYNGEE. CDR3 protein: CASSEGGLGTEAFF. The CDR3 nucleotides are TGTGCCAGCAGCGAGGGGGGGCTGGGCACTGAAGCTTTCTTT.

The V call is TRBV30, the J call TRBJ1-6; 7 bases match TRBD1. V was pared by 1 base and J by 6 bases, with 6 bases of the junction left unmatched. CDR1 GTSNPN and CDR2 SVGIG come from the germline V gene (reference sequence). There are 15 residues in the CDR3. For the CDR3, the DNA is TGTGCCTGGAGTGCCTCGCGACAGGGTAATTCACCCCTCCACTTT. Its protein product is CAWSASRQGNSPLHF.

This clone was counted a single time. The rearrangement joins TRBV30 to TRBJ2-1; TRBD2 might be the D (6 bases). In germline, CDR1 is GTSNPN, CDR2 SVGIG (reference sequence). There are 17 residues in the CDR3. V dropped 2 bases and J dropped 0 bases, with 17 bases sitting between them. The CDR3 sequence is CAWSRFRGGVSYNEQFF. The CDR3, as DNA: TGTGCCTGGAGTCGATTTAGGGGAGGAGTCTCCTACAATGAGCAGTTCTTC.

The J gene is TRBJ1-2, the V gene TRBV6-1; 8 positions agree with TRBD1. Per germline, CDR1 MNHNS and CDR2 SASEGT. The CDR3 runs 14 residues. The V and J ends lost 5 bases and 4 bases, in that order; junction bases with no gene match: 6. The CDR3 loop reads CASSHRGEGYGYTF. CDR3 nucleotide sequence: TGTGCCAGCAGTCACAGGGGGGAGGGCTATGGCTACACCTTC.

Comments on this clone: One end of the junction does not line up with germline, which may come from a read error. The chain has TRBV5-4 and TRBJ2-7, with D possibly matching TRBD1 (6 bases). The CDR3 has 15 residues. The germline gives CDR1 SGHNT, CDR2 YYREEE (reference sequence). The CDR3 loop is CASSLGGGFDYERYF. The CDR3 coding sequence is TGTGCCAGCAGCTTAGGGGGTGGGTTTGACTACGAGCGGTACTTC.

This sequence joins TRBV11-2 and TRBJ1-5; 10 bases agree with TRBD1. Germline-derived CDR1 and CDR2 are SGHAT and FQNNGV. After removal of 2 bases from V and 5 bases from J, the junction contained 6 bases not matched to a gene. CDR3 length equals 16 residues. The CDR3 sequence: CASSLLPGTGDQPQHF. CDR3 nucleotides: TGTGCCAGCAGCTTACTCCCCGGGACAGGGGATCAGCCCCAGCATTTT.

The chain joins TRBV2 to TRBJ2-5, with a tentative D call TRBD2 (5 bases). The J call may be incorrect, as the DNA end agrees better with TRBJ2-7. Germline V lookup: CDR1 SNHLY, CDR2 FYNNEI. CDR3 size: 14 residues. CDR3 nucleotide sequence: TGTGCCAGCACCCCGAGGGCGGAAGCCTACGAGCAGTACTTC. It translates to CASTPRAEAYEQYF.

This chain links TRBV9 with TRBJ1-1, with unresolved D. V was pared by 4 bases and J by 0 bases, with 7 bases between. The germline CDR1 and CDR2 sequences are SGDLS and YYNGEE. The CDR3 spans 13 residues. The CDR3 spells CASSLAVNTEAFF. DNA for the CDR3: TGTGCCAGCAGCCTAGCAGTGAACACTGAAGCTTTCTTT. Full variable domain (missing parts from reference TRBV9 and TRBJ1-1): DSGVTQTPKHLITATGQRVTLRCSPRSGDLSVYWYQQSLDQGLQFLIQYYNGEERAKGNILERFSAQQFPDLHSELNLSSLELGDSALYFCASSLAVNTEAFFGQGTRLTVV.